What follows describes a single T cell receptor beta chain. Trimming cost V 1 base and J 2 bases, with 11 bases left between them. The CDR3 contains 15 residues. Germline V gene sequence: CDR1 SGHRS, CDR2 YFSETQ. The protocol was immunoSEQ multiplex PCR, while the TCRdb copy is restricted to in-frame clones and leaves out a portion. Of around 23,000 clones in the sample, approximately 92% are singletons; the top ten hold approximately 19%. The sample originates from a study of blood T cell repertoires in COVID-19. The chain combines TRBV5-1 with TRBJ2-3; D may be TRBD2 (5 bases). Sample: peripheral blood. This sequence was found in a human donor in a cohort sampled during active COVID-19. The CDR3 nucleotides are TGCGCCAGCAGCTTGAGCGGCTATAACACAGATACGCAGTATTTT. Its protein is CASSLSGYNTDTQYF.